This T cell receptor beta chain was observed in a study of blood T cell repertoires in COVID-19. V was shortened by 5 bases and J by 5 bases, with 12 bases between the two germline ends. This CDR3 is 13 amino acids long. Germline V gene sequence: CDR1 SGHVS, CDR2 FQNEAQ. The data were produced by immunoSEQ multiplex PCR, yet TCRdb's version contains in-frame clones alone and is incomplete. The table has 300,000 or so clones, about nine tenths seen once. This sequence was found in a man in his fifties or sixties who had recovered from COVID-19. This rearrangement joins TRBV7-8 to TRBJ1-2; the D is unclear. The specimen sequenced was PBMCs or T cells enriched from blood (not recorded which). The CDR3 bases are TGTGCCAGCAGCCCTCCATCAGTTTATGGCTACACCTTC. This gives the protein CASSPPSVYGYTF.